This TCR delta chain was found in a study of gamma delta lymphoproliferative disorders and STAT genes. The study, taken as a whole, reports: Gamma repertoires grouped patients separately from controls; delta repertoires showed no separation.

Sequencing used genomic DNA taken from PBMCs of patients and controls. TCRdb applied CATT to the multiplex PCR reads for clone calling. The table records under 5,000 delta-chain clones, around 1% of them present only once. Concerning this clone itself: No antigen is known for it. With a far larger clone one base away, a read error is the likely cause. Within the sample, other DNA sequences also encode this same CDR3.

The V gene's germline CDR1 is GEAIGNYY and CDR2 EKD. This CDR3 contains 18 residues. With 3 bases clipped from V and 2 bases from J, the junction kept 16 bases outside the gene matches. This clonotype originated in a human donor in good health. Specimen: blood. J is TRDJ1 and V is TRDV2; 8 bases align to TRDD3. CDR3 bases: TGTGCCTGTGACGGAATACTGGGGGCCGCCAAGTATACCGATAAACTCATCTTT. This codes for CACDGILGAAKYTDKLIF.